This TCR beta chain originates from a study of blood T cell repertoires in COVID-19. Assay: immunoSEQ multiplex PCR; the TCRdb copy retains only in-frame clones and omits some. The data contain around 250,000 clones, around 83% of them singletons. This clone was observed a handful of times. The germline V gene encodes CDR1 MNHEY and CDR2 SVGAGI. The CDR3 covers 15 residues. The V gene lost 2 bases and the J gene lost 2 bases, with 10 bases spanning the gap. This receptor was identified in an elderly man with acute or convalescent COVID-19. Sequenced: peripheral blood. The chain is built from TRBV6-5 and TRBJ1-3; D is uncertain. The CDR3 coding sequence is TGTGCCAGCAGTTACGCCTTGGGCCCTGGAAACACCATATATTTT. Encoded protein: CASSYALGPGNTIYF.